Presented here are 19 T cell receptor beta chains from one specimen sequenced in a study of CD8 T cells in ankylosing spondylitis. One entry per CDR3 protein, called by TCRdb with MiXCR from the 5' RACE reads. The table has 700,000 to 850,000 distinct CDR3 sequences, about 12% seen once. General study points: Ankylosing spondylitis blood seemed to carry a telltale TCR beta motif made of several highly homologous variants.

No antigen is known for these receptors. Sequenced material: blood, either unsorted or a sorted T cell fraction (not recorded which). Every receptor here comes from a male donor with ankylosing spondylitis.

The rearrangement joins TRBV20-1 to TRBJ2-2; maybe TRBD2 (5 bases). Trimming removed 0 bases at V and 11 bases at J, with 13 bases between. The CDR3 sequence is 13 residues long. Germline assignment: CDR1 DFQATT and CDR2 SNEGSKA (reference sequence). CDR3 in amino acids: CSARDRGPRELFF. In nucleotides, the CDR3 is TGCAGTGCTAGAGATCGAGGGCCACGCGAGCTGTTTTTT.

This rearrangement joins TRBV15 to TRBJ1-4; 10 positions agree with TRBD1. Germline V gives CDR1 LNHNV, CDR2 YYDKDF (reference sequence). CDR3 length: 16 residues. V shed 1 base, J shed 6 bases, and the junction held 5 bases outside the gene matches. The CDR3 loop is CATSRGRGTGDEKLFF. The DNA of the CDR3 is TGTGCCACCAGCAGAGGTAGAGGGACAGGGGATGAAAAACTGTTTTTT.

CDR3 loop: CASGHRPPSSYEQYF. The CDR3 DNA sequence: TGTGCCAGCGGGCATAGGCCCCCGTCCTCCTACGAGCAGTACTTC. V and J are TRBV6-1 and TRBJ2-7, with D uncertain. The CDR3 loop spans 15 amino acids. V lost 8 bases and J lost 0, with 17 bases in between. The V gene's germline CDR1 is MNHNS and CDR2 SASEGT.

DNA for the CDR3: TGCAGTGCTGAGCGCGGGAACACTGAAGCTTTCTTT. Translating it yields CSAERGNTEAFF. V gene TRBV20-1 combines with J gene TRBJ1-1; no firm D call. This CDR3 region has 12 residues. The V end lost 5 bases, the J end lost 1 base, and 8 bases lay between the germline ends. CDR1 is DFQATT, CDR2 SNEGSKA, per germline (reference sequence).

The chain employs TRBV4-3 and TRBJ2-1; 7 bases are a match to TRBD1. The trim removed 1 base at V and 9 bases at J, leaving 9 bases unmatched. The CDR3 extends over 15 amino acids. Germline assignment: CDR1 LGHNA and CDR2 YSLEER. CDR3 sequence reads: CASSQVALGGGEQFF. The CDR3 nucleotides are TGCGCCAGCAGCCAAGTTGCCCTAGGGGGCGGTGAGCAGTTCTTC.

This clonotype occurred many times. This sequence joins TRBV20-1 and TRBJ2-4; possible D gene TRBD1, 6 bases. In germline, CDR1 is DFQATT, CDR2 SNEGSKA (reference sequence). Between the trimmed V and J ends, which lost 0 bases and 7 bases, there was a span of 13 bases. This CDR3 has 14 amino acids. The CDR3 reads CSARDQGLGNIQYF. The CDR3 DNA reads TGCAGTGCTAGAGATCAGGGGCTGGGGAACATTCAGTACTTC.

This chain connects TRBV24-1 to TRBJ2-2, with unresolved D. The V end was cut by 3 bases, the J end by 5 bases, with 6 bases between. Germline lookup yields CDR1 KGHDR and CDR2 SFDVKD. The CDR3 is made up of 13 amino acids. The CDR3 protein is CATSDGVTGELFF. CDR3 nucleotides: TGTGCCACCAGTGATGGAGTGACCGGGGAGCTGTTTTTT.

The gene calls are TRBV7-2 and TRBJ2-2; D tentatively reads TRBD1 or TRBD2 (5 bases each). Trimming took off 5 bases at V and 5 bases at J, with 18 bases between the two ends. This CDR3 region has 16 residues. The germline CDR1 and CDR2 sequences are SGHTA and FQGNSA. The DNA of the CDR3 is TGTGCCAGCAGCCGGGGACCCACACTTGGGACCGGGGAGCTGTTTTTT. Translated, it gives CASSRGPTLGTGELFF. The full variable domain, with the rest looked up from reference TRBV7-2 and TRBJ2-2, is GAGVSQSPSNKVTEKGKDVELRCDPISGHTALYWYRQSLGQGLEFLIYFQGNSAPDKSGLPSDRFSAERTGGSVSTLTIQRTQQEDSAVYLCASSRGPTLGTGELFFGEGSRLTVL.

This clonotype was seen many times. The gene calls are TRBV6-1 and TRBJ1-5; 7 positions agree with TRBD1. The CDR3 consists of 15 residues. V was pared by 7 bases and J by 6 bases, with 12 bases of the junction left unmatched. Germline assignment: CDR1 MNHNS and CDR2 SASEGT. The DNA for the CDR3 is TGTGCCAGCACTCAGGGGGGACCCCGGCTTCAGCCCCAGCATTTT. This codes for CASTQGGPRLQPQHF.

V usage is TRBV5-1 and J usage is TRBJ2-5, with unresolved D. The V and J ends lost 0 bases and 2 bases respectively, with 8 bases between them. Germline CDR1 and CDR2: SGHRS and YFSETQ. The CDR3 length is 14 residues. The CDR3 loop reads CASSLAFGQETQYF. CDR3 DNA sequence: TGCGCCAGCAGCTTGGCTTTCGGACAAGAGACCCAGTACTTC.

This clonotype was seen more than once but under ten times. The rearrangement links TRBV10-3 to TRBJ2-7, with a tentative D call TRBD1 (5 bases). CDR3 length: 14 residues. Trimming pared 2 bases from V and 1 base from J, leaving 9 bases between. Germline CDR1 is ENHRY and CDR2 is SYGVKD. The CDR3 DNA reads as TGTGCCATCAGTGAGACCACAGGTTCCTACGAGCAGTACTTC. Protein sequence: CAISETTGSYEQYF.

Only a few counts were recorded for this clonotype. This rearrangement joins TRBV5-1 to TRBJ2-7; D perhaps matches TRBD2 (5 bases). Germline V gene lookup returns CDR1 SGHRS and CDR2 YFSETQ. The CDR3 runs to 15 residues. Trimming removed 0 bases at V and 0 bases at J, with 10 bases between. In DNA, the CDR3 is TGCGCCAGCAGCTTGGGACCGGGAAGCTCCTACGAGCAGTACTTC. As protein: CASSLGPGSSYEQYF.

The V and J genes are TRBV9 and TRBJ2-5; 13 bases map to TRBD2. The germline gives CDR1 SGDLS, CDR2 YYNGEE. The CDR3 is 16 residues long. The V and J ends lost 0 bases and 2 bases, in that order; junction bases with no gene match: 1. The CDR3 coding sequence is TGTGCCAGCAGCGTAGAACTAGCGGGGGGGCAAGAGACCCAGTACTTC. Protein: CASSVELAGGQETQYF.

The chain is built from TRBV28 and TRBJ2-5, with unresolved D. This CDR3 comprises 15 residues. V lost 6 bases, J lost 2 bases, and 16 bases lay in between. Germline V gene lookup returns CDR1 MDHEN and CDR2 SYDVKM. The CDR3 reads CASSPTPAVQETQYF. In nucleotides, the CDR3 is TGTGCCAGCAGCCCGACCCCGGCGGTTCAAGAGACCCAGTACTTC.

This chain joins TRBV20-1 and TRBJ1-4; D not resolved. The germline V gene has CDR1 DFQATT and CDR2 SNEGSKA (reference sequence). This CDR3 is built from 13 residues. V lost 5 bases to trimming and J lost 2 bases, with 9 bases between them. The CDR3 DNA is TGCAGTGCTCCGTTGTCGACTAATGAAAAACTGTTTTTT. This translates into CSAPLSTNEKLFF.

The chain uses TRBV20-1 and TRBJ1-4, with no clear D. This CDR3 region has 12 residues. V lost 4 bases to trimming and J lost 7 bases, with 10 bases between them. Per the germline V gene, CDR1 is DFQATT and CDR2 is SNEGSKA (reference sequence). DNA for the CDR3: TGCAGTGCTAAGGGATTGGGTGAAAAACTGTTTTTT. As protein: CSAKGLGEKLFF.

This sequence joins TRBV5-1 and TRBJ2-5; 12 positions match TRBD2. J was trimmed by 3 bases and V by 2 bases; bases with no gene match: 5. The CDR3 spans 16 residues. Per the germline V gene, CDR1 is SGHRS and CDR2 is YFSETQ. The CDR3 sequence: CASSFFPSGGEETQYF. The CDR3 coding sequence is TGCGCCAGCAGCTTTTTTCCTAGCGGGGGGGAAGAGACCCAGTACTTC.

The J gene is TRBJ2-2, the V gene TRBV20-1; TRBD2 aligns across 7 bases. Germline lookup yields CDR1 DFQATT and CDR2 SNEGSKA (reference sequence). V dropped 3 bases and J dropped 6; count of bases not matched to a gene: 4. This CDR3 comprises 13 residues. The CDR3 region has the DNA TGCAGTGCTAGGACTAGCAATTCCGGGGAGCTGTTTTTT. Protein sequence: CSARTSNSGELFF.

This clonotype has just a few counts. The chain employs TRBV29-1 and TRBJ2-7, with TRBD2 matching 14 bases. Per germline, CDR1 SQVTM and CDR2 ANQGSEA. V gave up 7 bases and J gave up 3 bases; unmatched junction bases: 14. This CDR3 has 17 amino acids. This CDR3 is CSARAGLAGGPFYEQYF. In nucleotides, the CDR3 is TGCAGCGCCCGGGCCGGACTAGCGGGGGGACCTTTCTACGAGCAGTACTTC.